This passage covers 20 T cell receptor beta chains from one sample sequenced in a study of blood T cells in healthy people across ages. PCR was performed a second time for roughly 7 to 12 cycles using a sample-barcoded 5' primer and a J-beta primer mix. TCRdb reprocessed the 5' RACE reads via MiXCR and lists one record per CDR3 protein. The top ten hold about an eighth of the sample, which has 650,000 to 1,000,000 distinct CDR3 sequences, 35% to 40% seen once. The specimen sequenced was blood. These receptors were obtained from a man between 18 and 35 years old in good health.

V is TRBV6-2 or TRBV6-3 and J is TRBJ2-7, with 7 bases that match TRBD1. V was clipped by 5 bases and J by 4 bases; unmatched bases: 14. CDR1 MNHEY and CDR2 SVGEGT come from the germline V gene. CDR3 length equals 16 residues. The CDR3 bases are TGTGCCAGCAGTGTTTCCCGGGACAGACCAGATTACGAGCAGTACTTC. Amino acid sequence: CASSVSRDRPDYEQYF.

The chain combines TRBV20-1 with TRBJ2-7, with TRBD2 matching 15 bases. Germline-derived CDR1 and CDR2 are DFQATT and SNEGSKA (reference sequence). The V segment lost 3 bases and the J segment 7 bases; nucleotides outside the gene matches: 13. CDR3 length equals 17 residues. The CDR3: CSASQGTSGGPDNEQYF. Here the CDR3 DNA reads TGCAGTGCTAGCCAGGGGACTAGCGGGGGGCCAGACAATGAGCAGTACTTC.

The CDR3 is CSAITREFSLRIGYTF. CDR3 bases: TGCAGTGCTATTACGAGAGAGTTCAGCTTAAGAATAGGCTACACCTTC. V gene TRBV20-1 combines with J gene TRBJ1-2; D is uncertain. The CDR3 consists of 16 residues. The V gene lost 4 bases and the J gene lost 8 bases, with 26 bases spanning the gap. The germline gives CDR1 DFQATT, CDR2 SNEGSKA (reference sequence).

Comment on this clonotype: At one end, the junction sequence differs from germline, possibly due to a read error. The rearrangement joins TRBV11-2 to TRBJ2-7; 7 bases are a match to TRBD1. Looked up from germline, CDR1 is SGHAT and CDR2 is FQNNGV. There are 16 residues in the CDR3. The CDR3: CGSSWDRTTTFYEQYF. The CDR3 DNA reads TGTGGCAGCAGCTGGGACAGAACGACTACTTTCTACGAGCAGTACTTC.

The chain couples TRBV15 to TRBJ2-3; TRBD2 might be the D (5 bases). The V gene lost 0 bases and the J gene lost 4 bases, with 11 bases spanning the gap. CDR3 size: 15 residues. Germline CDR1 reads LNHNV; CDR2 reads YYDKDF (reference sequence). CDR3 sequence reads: CATSRDKLGPDTQYF. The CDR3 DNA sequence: TGTGCCACCAGCAGAGATAAACTAGGTCCAGATACGCAGTATTTT.

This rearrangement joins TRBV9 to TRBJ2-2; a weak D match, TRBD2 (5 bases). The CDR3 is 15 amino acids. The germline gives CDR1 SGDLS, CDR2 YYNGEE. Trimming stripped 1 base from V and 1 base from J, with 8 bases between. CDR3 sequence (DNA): TGTGCCAGCAGCGTAAGCGGTTTGAACACCGGGGAGCTGTTTTTT. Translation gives CASSVSGLNTGELFF.

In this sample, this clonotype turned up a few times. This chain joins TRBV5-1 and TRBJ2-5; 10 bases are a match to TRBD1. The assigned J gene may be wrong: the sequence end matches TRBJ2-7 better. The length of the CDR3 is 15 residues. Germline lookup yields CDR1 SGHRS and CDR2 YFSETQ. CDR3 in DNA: TGCGCCAGCAGCTTGGAGTACGGGGACAGGGGCGAGCAGTACTTC. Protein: CASSLEYGDRGEQYF.

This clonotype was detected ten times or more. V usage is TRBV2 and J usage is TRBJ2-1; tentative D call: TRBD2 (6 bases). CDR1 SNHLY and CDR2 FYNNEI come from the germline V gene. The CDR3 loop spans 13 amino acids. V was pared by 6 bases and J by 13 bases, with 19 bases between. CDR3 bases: TGTGCCAGCAGACGGGACTCGCAATCCTCACAGTTCTTC. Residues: CASRRDSQSSQFF.

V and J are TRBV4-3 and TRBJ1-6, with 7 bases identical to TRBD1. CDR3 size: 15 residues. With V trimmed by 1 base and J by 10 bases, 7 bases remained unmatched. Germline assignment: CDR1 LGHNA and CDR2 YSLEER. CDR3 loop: CASSQGQGLTSPLHF. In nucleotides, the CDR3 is TGCGCCAGCAGCCAAGGACAGGGTTTAACGTCACCCCTCCACTTT.

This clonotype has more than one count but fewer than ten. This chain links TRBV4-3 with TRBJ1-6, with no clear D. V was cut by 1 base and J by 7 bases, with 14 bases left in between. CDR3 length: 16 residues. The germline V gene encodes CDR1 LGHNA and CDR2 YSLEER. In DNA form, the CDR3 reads TGCGCCAGCAGCCAAGTTTTCCCCCCGAGCAATTCACCCCTCCACTTT. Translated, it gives CASSQVFPPSNSPLHF.

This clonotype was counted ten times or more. Here the CDR3 reads CAISESLGYGYTF. In nucleotides, the CDR3 is TGTGCCATCAGTGAGTCCCTGGGTTATGGCTACACCTTC. The chain has TRBV10-3 and TRBJ1-2; D unresolved. The length of the CDR3 is 13 residues. Trimming cost V 0 bases and J 5 bases, with 7 bases left between them. The V gene's germline CDR1 is ENHRY and CDR2 SYGVKD.

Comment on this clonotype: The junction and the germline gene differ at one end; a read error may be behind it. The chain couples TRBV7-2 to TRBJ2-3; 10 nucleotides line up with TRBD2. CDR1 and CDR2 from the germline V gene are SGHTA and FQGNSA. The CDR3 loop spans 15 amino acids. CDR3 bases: TGTGCCAGCAACTTAGGACTAGCGGAAACAGATACGCAGTATTTT. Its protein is CASNLGLAETDTQYF.

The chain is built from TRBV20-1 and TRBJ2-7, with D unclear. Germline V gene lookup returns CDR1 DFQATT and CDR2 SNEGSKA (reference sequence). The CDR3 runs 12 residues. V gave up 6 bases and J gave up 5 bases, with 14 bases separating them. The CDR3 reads CSAQAARDEQYF. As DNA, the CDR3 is TGCAGTGCCCAGGCAGCTCGAGACGAGCAGTACTTC.

The CDR3 nucleotides read TGTGCCAGCAGTTTTAGGGCAGGGGGGTACACTGAAGCTTTCTTT. This gives the protein CASSFRAGGYTEAFF. This sequence joins TRBV12-3 or TRBV12-4 and TRBJ1-1; 7 positions agree with TRBD1. With 3 bases clipped from V and 3 bases from J, the junction kept 7 bases outside the gene matches. This CDR3 region has 15 residues.

The chain's CDR3 is CASSPGTGKAKNIQYF. DNA for the CDR3: TGCGCCAGCAGCCCAGGGACAGGGAAAGCCAAAAACATTCAGTACTTC. The chain recombines TRBV4-3 with TRBJ2-4; 9 positions agree with TRBD1. The CDR3 spans 16 residues. J was trimmed by 0 bases and V by 4 bases; bases with no gene match: 4. Germline V gene sequence: CDR1 LGHNA, CDR2 YSLEER.

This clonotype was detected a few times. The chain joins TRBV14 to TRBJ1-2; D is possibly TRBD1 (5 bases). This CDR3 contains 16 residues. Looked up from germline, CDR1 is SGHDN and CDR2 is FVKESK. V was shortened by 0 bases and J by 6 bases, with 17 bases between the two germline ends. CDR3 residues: CASSQDRKGRTDGYTF. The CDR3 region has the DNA TGTGCCAGCAGCCAAGACCGGAAGGGGCGAACGGATGGCTACACCTTC. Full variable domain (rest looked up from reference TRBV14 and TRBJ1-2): EAGVTQFPSHSVIEKGQTVTLRCDPISGHDNLYWYRRVMGKEIKFLLHFVKESKQDESGMPNNRFLAERTGGTYSTLKVQPAELEDSGVYFCASSQDRKGRTDGYTFGSGTRLTVV.

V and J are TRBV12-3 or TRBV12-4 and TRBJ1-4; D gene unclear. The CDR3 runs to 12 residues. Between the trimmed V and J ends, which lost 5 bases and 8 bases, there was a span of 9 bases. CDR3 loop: CASSPREEKLFF. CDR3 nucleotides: TGTGCCAGCAGTCCCCGGGAGGAAAAACTGTTTTTT.

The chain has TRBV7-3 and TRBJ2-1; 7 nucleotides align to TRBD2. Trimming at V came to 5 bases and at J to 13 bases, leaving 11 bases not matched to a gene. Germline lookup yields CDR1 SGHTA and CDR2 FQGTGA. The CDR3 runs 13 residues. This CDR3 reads CASSVGTTVHQFF. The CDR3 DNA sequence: TGTGCCAGCAGCGTAGGGACTACCGTTCACCAGTTCTTC.

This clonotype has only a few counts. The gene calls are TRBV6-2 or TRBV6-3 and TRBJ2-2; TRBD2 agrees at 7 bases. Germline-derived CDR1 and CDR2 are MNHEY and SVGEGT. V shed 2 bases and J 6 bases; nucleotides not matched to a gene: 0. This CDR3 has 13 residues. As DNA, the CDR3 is TGTGCCAGCAGTTACGGGGGGGCCGGGGAGCTGTTTTTT. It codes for CASSYGGAGELFF.

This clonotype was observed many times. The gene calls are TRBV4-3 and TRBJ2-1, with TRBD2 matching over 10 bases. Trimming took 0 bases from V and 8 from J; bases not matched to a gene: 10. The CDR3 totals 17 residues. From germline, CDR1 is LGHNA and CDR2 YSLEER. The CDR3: CASSQEASGGAFHEQFF. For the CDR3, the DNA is TGCGCCAGCAGCCAAGAAGCGAGCGGGGGGGCCTTCCATGAGCAGTTCTTC.